A selection of T cell receptor beta chains follows, all from one sample in a study of blood T cell repertoires in COVID-19. The assay was immunoSEQ multiplex PCR, and TCRdb's table has in-frame clones only and misses some. The top ten hold 20% to 30% of the sample, which has approximately 50,000 clones, 70% to 85% seen once. The sequenced sample consisted of peripheral blood. The receptors were sampled from a man in his sixties or seventies with acute or convalescent COVID-19. Both conserved end residues are part of each CDR3. The D gene is left open where the match is weak. The size entry is marked missing in some rows and otherwise reads once, few, many or a size class.

size	V	J	D	CDR3	DNA
NA	TRBV5-4	TRBJ2-7	NA	CASRTTGGDPHEQYF	TGTGCCAGCAGGACCACGGGCGGGGATCCCCACGAGCAGTACTTC
NA	TRBV5-1	TRBJ1-2	NA	CASSSGVGVHYGYTF	TGCGCCAGCAGCTCCGGGGTCGGGGTGCACTATGGCTACACCTTC
NA	TRBV5-1	TRBJ2-7	TRBD1	CASSGGTGRAYEQYF	TGCGCCAGCAGCGGGGGGACAGGGAGGGCCTACGAGCAGTACTTC
once	TRBV19	TRBJ2-7	TRBD2	CASSKTSGRVREQYF	TGTGCCAGTAGTAAGACTAGCGGGAGGGTGCGCGAGCAGTACTTC
NA	TRBV5-5	TRBJ2-5	TRBD2	CASSLILAGAGFQETQYF	TGTGCCAGCAGCTTGATACTAGCGGGAGCGGGGTTCCAAGAGACCCAGTACTTC
NA	TRBV9	TRBJ2-5	NA	CASSFRSRGETQYF	TGTGCCAGCAGCTTCCGATCCCGCGGAGAGACCCAGTACTTC
NA	TRBV6-5	TRBJ1-1	NA	CASSYRRNTEAFF	TGTGCCAGCAGTTACCGTAGGAACACTGAAGCTTTCTTT
NA	TRBV7-9	TRBJ2-2	TRBD2	CASSPRLAGGTPNTGELFF	TGTGCCAGCAGCCCCCGACTAGCGGGGGGGACCCCGAACACCGGGGAGCTGTTTTTT
NA	TRBV14	TRBJ2-5	TRBD2	CASSPLAGVQETQYF	TGTGCCAGCAGCCCATTAGCGGGAGTTCAAGAGACCCAGTACTTC
NA	TRBV10-3	TRBJ2-1	TRBD2	CAITGRMSGSDNEQFF	TGTGCCATCACCGGTCGTATGAGCGGGAGTGACAATGAGCAGTTCTTC
NA	TRBV6-2/TRBV6-3	TRBJ1-2	TRBD1	CASSRFGTGLDYGYTF	TGTGCCAGCAGCCGCTTCGGGACAGGACTCGACTATGGCTACACCTTC
NA	TRBV6-5	TRBJ2-7	TRBD2	CASSPSGTYEQYF	TGTGCCAGCAGTCCTAGCGGGACCTACGAGCAGTACTTC
NA	TRBV28	TRBJ1-5	TRBD1	CASSLGKRGRGQPQHF	TGTGCCAGCAGTTTAGGCAAGAGGGGGCGCGGGCAGCCCCAGCATTTT
NA	TRBV4-1	TRBJ2-3	NA	CASAPGTYTDTQYF	TGCGCCAGTGCTCCGGGGACTTACACAGATACGCAGTATTTT
NA	TRBV15	TRBJ2-7	NA	CATSRGATEQYF	TGTGCCACCAGCAGAGGCGCTACGGAGCAGTACTTC
NA	TRBV6-5	TRBJ1-2	NA	CASRNLGRNYGYTF	TGTGCCAGCAGGAACCTGGGGAGAAACTATGGCTACACCTTC
NA	TRBV11-2	TRBJ2-7	TRBD2	CASSLLASGSYEQYF	TGTGCCAGCAGCCTCCTGGCTAGCGGCTCCTACGAGCAGTACTTC
NA	TRBV29-1	TRBJ2-3	NA	CSVELTDTQYF	TGCAGCGTTGAACTCACAGATACGCAGTATTTT
NA	TRBV7-8	TRBJ2-7	TRBD2	CASSLETSGIYEQYF	TGTGCCAGCAGCTTGGAGACTAGCGGGATCTACGAGCAGTACTTC
NA	TRBV2	TRBJ2-3	NA	CASSPRGIRSTDTQYF	TGTGCCAGCAGTCCCCGGGGGATCCGGAGCACAGATACGCAGTATTTT
once	TRBV3-1/TRBV3-2	TRBJ2-5	NA	CASSQEGAETQYF	TGTGCCAGCAGCCAAGAAGGGGCGGAGACCCAGTACTTC
NA	TRBV27	TRBJ1-2	NA	CASSEGDGYTF	TGTGCCAGCAGTGAAGGGGATGGCTACACCTTC
NA	TRBV4-3	TRBJ2-2	NA	CASSQDRQGLFF	TGCGCCAGCAGCCAAGATCGGCAGGGGCTGTTTTTT
NA	TRBV27	TRBJ1-2	NA	CASGPHYGYTF	TGTGCCAGTGGCCCCCACTATGGCTACACCTTC
NA	TRBV6-6	TRBJ2-5	NA	CASSIQGQETQYF	TGTGCCAGCAGCATACAGGGTCAAGAGACCCAGTACTTC
NA	TRBV7-8	TRBJ1-2	TRBD1	CASSPWRTGGVGYGYTF	TGTGCCAGCAGCCCCTGGAGGACAGGGGGCGTCGGCTATGGCTACACCTTC
NA	TRBV6-2/TRBV6-3	TRBJ1-1	TRBD1	CASSWGQRNTEAFF	TGTGCCAGCAGCTGGGGACAGCGAAACACTGAAGCTTTCTTT
NA	TRBV19	TRBJ1-4	TRBD1	CASSMGGTGHNEKLFF	TGTGCCAGTAGTATGGGCGGGACAGGACATAATGAAAAACTGTTTTTT
NA	TRBV11-2	TRBJ2-5	TRBD2	CASSLGLAPRETQYF	TGTGCCAGCAGCTTGGGACTAGCCCCCAGAGAGACCCAGTACTTC
NA	TRBV27	TRBJ2-3	NA	CASSLAQASGNTQYF	TGTGCCAGCAGTTTAGCCCAGGCTTCCGGAAATACGCAGTATTTT
few	TRBV13	TRBJ2-5	TRBD2	CASSFRSGMKETQYF	TGTGCCAGCAGCTTCCGTAGCGGGATGAAAGAGACCCAGTACTTC
NA	TRBV30	TRBJ2-7	NA	CAWSPPRRGLAEKTYEQYF	TGTGCCTGGAGCCCCCCCCGACGGGGGCTAGCGGAAAAAACCTACGAGCAGTACTTC
few	TRBV6-5	TRBJ1-2	NA	CASSVSQGTGYTF	TGTGCCAGCAGCGTCTCACAGGGAACTGGCTACACCTTC
NA	TRBV12-5	TRBJ2-5	NA	CASGLPGHRDEEGQETQYF	TGTGCTAGTGGTTTGCCGGGACACAGGGACGAGGAAGGGCAAGAGACCCAGTACTTC
NA	TRBV6-2/TRBV6-3	TRBJ2-3	TRBD2	CASSYVAGAQDTQYF	TGTGCCAGCAGTTACGTTGCGGGAGCGCAAGATACGCAGTATTTT
NA	TRBV7-2	TRBJ1-5	TRBD1	CASSPRTGAGGQPQHF	TGTGCCAGCAGCCCCCGAACAGGGGCCGGGGGTCAGCCCCAGCATTTT
NA	TRBV6-1	TRBJ2-7	TRBD1	CASSEAFGTGDVFEQYF	TGTGCCAGCAGTGAAGCCTTCGGGACAGGTGATGTTTTCGAGCAGTACTTC
NA	TRBV6-5	TRBJ2-7	NA	CASTGRGYEQYF	TGTGCCAGCACCGGCCGGGGATACGAGCAGTACTTC
NA	TRBV7-9	TRBJ2-7	NA	CASSYGTNEQYF	TGTGCCAGCAGCTATGGGACAAACGAGCAGTACTTC
NA	TRBV6-2/TRBV6-3	TRBJ2-7	TRBD1	CASSYDPGGSSYEQYF	TGTGCCAGCAGTTACGACCCAGGGGGCAGCTCCTACGAGCAGTACTTC
few	TRBV10-3	TRBJ1-2	TRBD1	CAISPGQEAYGYTF	TGTGCCATCAGTCCCGGACAGGAGGCCTATGGCTACACCTTC
NA	TRBV11-3	TRBJ1-6	NA	CASSLPPGSYNSPLHF	TGTGCCAGCAGCTTACCCCCGGGCTCCTATAATTCACCCCTCCACTTT
NA	TRBV11-2	TRBJ2-7	TRBD1	CASSLDPGQGYYYEQYF	TGTGCCAGCAGCTTAGATCCGGGACAGGGGTACTACTACGAGCAGTACTTC
NA	TRBV10-3	TRBJ1-5	NA	CAISETPDQPQHF	TGTGCCATCAGTGAGACACCCGATCAGCCCCAGCATTTT
NA	TRBV27	TRBJ1-4	NA	CASSLSFQEKLFF	TGTGCCAGCAGTTTATCATTCCAAGAAAAACTGTTTTTT
NA	TRBV30	TRBJ2-1	TRBD2	CAWSVGTSPFNEQFF	TGTGCCTGGAGTGTGGGGACTAGCCCCTTTAATGAGCAGTTCTTC
NA	TRBV18	TRBJ1-5	NA	CASRPGEDQPQHF	TGTGCCAGCCGACCCGGGGAGGATCAGCCCCAGCATTTT
NA	TRBV5-1	TRBJ2-5	TRBD2	CASSYRTSGAEETQYF	TGCGCCAGCAGTTACCGGACTAGCGGGGCGGAGGAGACCCAGTACTTC
NA	TRBV7-8	TRBJ2-5	NA	CASSLERVETQYF	TGTGCCAGCAGCTTAGAGAGGGTGGAGACCCAGTACTTC
NA	TRBV5-1	TRBJ2-2	TRBD1	CASSLATGVGTGELFF	TGCGCCAGCAGCTTGGCAACAGGGGTAGGCACCGGGGAGCTGTTTTTT
few	TRBV10-3	TRBJ1-6	TRBD1	CAISEWGRAGQENSPLHF	TGTGCCATCAGTGAATGGGGTAGGGCGGGACAGGAAAATTCACCCCTCCACTTT
NA	TRBV5-1	TRBJ2-1	TRBD1	CASSFQGEYNEQFF	TGCGCCAGCAGCTTTCAGGGGGAATACAATGAGCAGTTCTTC
NA	TRBV19	TRBJ1-1	NA	CASSGQGRAEAFF	TGTGCCAGTAGTGGGCAGGGAAGGGCTGAAGCTTTCTTT
NA	TRBV28	TRBJ2-5	NA	CASSSPDRQETQYF	TGTGCCAGCAGTTCTCCGGACAGACAAGAGACCCAGTACTTC